Listed below are T cell receptor beta chains from one sample, sequenced in a study of brain T cells in children with intractable seizures. The table came from immunoSEQ multiplex PCR; TCRdb's copy has only in-frame clones and leaves some out. Altogether approximately 330,000 clones are present, roughly 93% being singletons, with the ten largest covering 5% to 7%. This sample comprised peripheral blood, obtained approximately 5 months after surgery. The receptors come from a boy less than two years old with tuberous sclerosis and intractable seizures. Both conserved end residues are trimmed from each CDR3. Clone size, where shown, is once, few, many, or a class for clones that have expanded.

clone_size v_call cdr3_aa
. TRBV7-8 ASSLSPTGNEKLF
. TRBV30 AWSVHSNQPQH
. TRBV7-6 ASSLDPSNTEAF
. TRBV21-1 ASGTRGGSYEQY
. TRBV19 ASNIPGVSYNSPLH
. TRBV13 ASSLGRGAVYEQY
. TRBV11-2 ASSSSLGEVLYEQY
. TRBV4-1 ASSHLTGTVYEQY
. TRBV6-1 ASSEETSGSYEQF
. TRBV7-9 ASSLVGSGGNTEAF
. TRBV9 ASSVALGDLSSYNEQF
. TRBV30 AWGIGTRLYGYT
. TRBV11-2 ASSLDRPEITDTQY
. TRBV7-2 ASSLFLGQDSVSYGYT
. TRBV6-6 ASSYDPEKLF
few TRBV18 ASSTKNSMYEQY
once TRBV27 ASSNTGGLWNEQF
. TRBV13 ASSWLSGANVLT
few TRBV4-1 ASSQDRSGKEY
. TRBV7-8 ASSSISSPLH
. TRBV5-8 ASMPAPQETQY